The 24 T cell receptor beta chains below come from one sample, sequenced in a study of CD8+ T cells in alopecia areata. Extraction of RNA preceded its reverse transcription into cDNA, which served as the sequencing template. The repertoire was sequenced with immunoSEQ multiplex PCR; TCRdb's copy has only in-frame clones and lacks some. Altogether some 180,000 clones are present, approximately 62% being singletons, with the ten largest covering under 2%. The sample in question was CD4+ T cells sorted from blood, obtained at week 0. Every receptor here comes from a human donor with alopecia areata.

The CDR3 nucleotides read TGTGCCAGCAGCGTACTCAATGAGCAGTTCTTC. Translation: CASSVLNEQFF. The chain uses TRBV9 and TRBJ2-1; D unresolved. The length of the CDR3 is 11 residues. From germline, CDR1 is SGDLS and CDR2 YYNGEE. With 1 base removed from V and 6 bases from J, the gap between germline ends came to 2 bases.

The sample holds one count of this clone. The germline gene is not matched at one end of the junction; a read error may be the cause. The J gene is TRBJ1-1, the V gene TRBV29-1; the D gene is possibly TRBD1 (6 bases). This CDR3 spans 10 amino acids. Germline lookup yields CDR1 SQVTM and CDR2 ANQGSEA. CDR3 loop: CSAEQGSAFF. The CDR3 DNA reads TGCAGCGCTGAACAGGGCTCTGCTTTCTTT.

The chain links TRBV23-1 to TRBJ2-3; D remains ambiguous. TRBV23-1 is sorted into the ORF group, with uncertain function. Trimming left V 1 base short and J 0 bases short, with 11 bases between. This CDR3 region has 16 residues. The CDR3: CASSQWSPSSTDTQYF. CDR3 coding DNA: TGCGCCAGCAGTCAATGGAGCCCGTCAAGCACAGATACGCAGTATTTT.

The V gene is TRBV6-5, the J gene TRBJ1-1, with 7 bases aligning to TRBD1. Germline V CDR1 and CDR2: MNHEY, SVGAGI. The CDR3 totals 14 residues. The J segment lost 6 bases and the V segment lost 4 bases, leaving 8 bases of the junction unmatched. The CDR3 bases are TGTGCCAGCAGTTCCAACAGGGGTTTAGCTGAAGCTTTCTTT. This gives the protein CASSSNRGLAEAFF.

J is TRBJ2-2 and V is TRBV9; no definite D call. Deletions cut 0 bases from V and 6 bases from J, with 9 bases between. Germline V CDR1 and CDR2: SGDLS, YYNGEE. CDR3 length equals 14 residues. The chain's CDR3 is CASSVEAKSGELFF. The DNA of the CDR3 is TGTGCCAGCAGCGTAGAGGCCAAGTCCGGGGAGCTGTTTTTT.

This clone has only a few counts. V is TRBV11-2 and J is TRBJ1-2; D gene uncertain. The CDR3 runs to 15 residues. Between the trimmed V and J ends, which lost 2 bases and 7 bases, there was a span of 17 bases. The V gene's germline CDR1 is SGHAT and CDR2 FQNNGV. This CDR3 is CASSLTVSPAGGYTF. CDR3 in DNA: TGTGCCAGCAGCTTAACGGTCAGCCCGGCGGGTGGCTACACCTTC.

The chain combines TRBV30 with TRBJ1-1; possibly TRBD1 for D (6 bases). The CDR3 length is 15 residues. Germline CDR1 is GTSNPN and CDR2 is SVGIG (reference sequence). The ends were cut back, 3 bases at V and 5 bases at J, with 19 bases in the middle. The CDR3 spells CAWRDRDTLGTEAFF. CDR3 DNA: TGTGCCTGGAGGGACCGGGACACCTTGGGTACTGAAGCTTTCTTT.

A note on this clone: Other DNA sequences from this sample encode an identical CDR3 as well. The J gene is TRBJ2-5, the V gene TRBV13; D is uncertain. The V gene lost 1 base and the J gene lost 2 bases, with 8 bases spanning the gap. The CDR3 totals 14 residues. From germline, CDR1 is PRHDT and CDR2 FYEKMQ (reference sequence). CDR3 amino acids: CASSLAGPQETQYF. The DNA for the CDR3 is TGTGCCAGCAGCTTAGCCGGACCACAAGAGACCCAGTACTTC.

The chain uses TRBV29-1 and TRBJ1-2; perhaps TRBD1 as D (5 bases). CDR1 and CDR2 from the germline V gene are SQVTM and ANQGSEA. The CDR3 consists of 13 residues. The V and J ends lost 5 bases and 4 bases respectively, with 14 bases between them. CDR3 sequence reads: CSVPEQVSYGYTF. In DNA, the CDR3 is TGCAGCGTTCCCGAACAGGTATCCTATGGCTACACCTTC.

In this sample, this clone turned up a few times. The sample holds other DNA sequences that translate to the same CDR3. The chain employs TRBV29-1 and TRBJ1-1, with D perhaps TRBD1 (5 bases). Trimming removed 4 bases from V and 0 bases from J, with 9 bases in between. This CDR3 has 13 amino acids. Germline CDR1 reads SQVTM; CDR2 reads ANQGSEA. CDR3: CSVGQLMNTEAFF. Written as DNA, the CDR3 is TGCAGCGTTGGACAGCTCATGAACACTGAAGCTTTCTTT.

The rearrangement uses TRBV29-1 and TRBJ1-1, with D unclear. The CDR3 sequence is 8 residues long. V lost 7 bases and J 10 bases, leaving 7 bases between the germline ends. From germline, CDR1 is SQVTM and CDR2 ANQGSEA. CDR3 residues: CSAGGAFF. DNA of the CDR3: TGCAGCGCAGGTGGAGCTTTCTTT.

In nucleotides, the CDR3 is TGTGCCAGCAGCTTCAGATCGGGGGACTCCTACGAGCAGTACTTC. Its protein is CASSFRSGDSYEQYF. The chain uses TRBV7-2 and TRBJ2-7, with D possibly being TRBD2 (6 bases). V was cut by 3 bases and J by 0 bases, with 12 bases left in between. The CDR3 loop spans 15 amino acids. In germline, CDR1 is SGHTA, CDR2 FQGNSA.

The chain combines TRBV20-1 with TRBJ1-5; D is possibly TRBD1 (6 bases). Trimming removed 6 bases at V and 8 bases at J, with 11 bases between. Germline V gives CDR1 DFQATT, CDR2 SNEGSKA (reference sequence). The length of the CDR3 is 11 residues. In DNA, the CDR3 is TGCAGTGCGAGATCAGGGGAGCCCCAGCATTTT. Translating gives CSARSGEPQHF.

This clone was detected once. CDR3: CASSTTGSHSGNTIYF. In DNA form, the CDR3 reads TGTGCCAGTAGTACGACGGGATCACACTCTGGAAACACCATATATTTT. The rearrangement uses TRBV19 and TRBJ1-3; D is unresolved. The CDR3 is 16 amino acids. V was pared by 4 bases and J by 0 bases, with 13 bases between. Germline assignment: CDR1 LNHDA and CDR2 SQIVND (reference sequence).

V gene TRBV7-3 combines with J gene TRBJ2-7; unclear D gene. The germline gives CDR1 SGHTA, CDR2 FQGTGA. The CDR3 consists of 16 residues. V shed 1 base and J shed 2 bases, with 15 bases lying between them. CDR3 residues: CASSLIERGSTYEQYF. The DNA of the CDR3 is TGTGCCAGCAGCTTAATAGAGCGTGGCAGCACCTACGAGCAGTACTTC. Drawing the rest from reference TRBV7-3 and TRBJ2-7, the complete variable domain is GAGVSQTPSNKVTEKGKYVELRCDPISGHTALYWYRQSLGQGPEFLIYFQGTGAADDSGLPNDRFFAVRPEGSVSTLKIQRTERGDSAVYLCASSLIERGSTYEQYFGPGTRLTVT.

This rearrangement joins TRBV10-2 to TRBJ2-7; D is undetermined. CDR1 and CDR2 (germline): WSHSY, SAAADI. V lost 1 base and J lost 2, with 9 bases in between. The CDR3 is made up of 14 amino acids. CDR3 sequence reads: CASSELGITYEQYF. The CDR3 DNA follows: TGCGCCAGCAGTGAGTTGGGGATTACCTACGAGCAGTACTTC.

This chain uses TRBV27 with TRBJ1-2; a possible D gene is TRBD1 (5 bases). The CDR3 contains 15 residues. The V end lost 8 bases, the J end lost 3 bases, and 19 bases lay between the germline ends. Germline V CDR1 and CDR2: MNHEY, SMNVEV (reference sequence). This chain's CDR3 is CASRPLTGVDYGYTF. The CDR3 DNA sequence: TGTGCCAGCCGGCCCCTGACGGGGGTGGACTATGGCTACACCTTC.

The CDR3 region has the DNA TGCGCCAGCAGCCAAGAAGCCCAGGGGGTCTACGAGCAGTACTTC. Its translation is CASSQEAQGVYEQYF. The chain recombines TRBV4-3 with TRBJ2-7; TRBD1 matches at 7 bases. This CDR3 has 15 residues. Per the germline V gene, CDR1 is LGHNA and CDR2 is YSLEER. Germline trimming cut 0 bases from V and 3 bases from J; bases unmatched to any gene: 5.

This clone has only one observation. This chain uses TRBV15 with TRBJ2-1; D may be TRBD2 (5 bases). This CDR3 spans 14 amino acids. CDR1 is LNHNV, CDR2 YYDKDF, per germline (reference sequence). Trimming stripped 5 bases from V and 3 bases from J, with 11 bases between. The DNA for the CDR3 is TGTGCCACCAGCGTAGGACTGGACTACAATGAGCAGTTCTTC. This encodes CATSVGLDYNEQFF.

The chain employs TRBV14 and TRBJ2-1; no firm D call. CDR1 and CDR2 (germline): SGHDN, FVKESK. V was shortened by 1 base and J by 0 bases, with 7 bases between the two germline ends. The CDR3 is 15 residues long. The CDR3 reads CASSQGSYSYNEQFF. In DNA form, the CDR3 reads TGTGCCAGCAGCCAAGGGTCCTACTCCTACAATGAGCAGTTCTTC.

The chain links TRBV30 to TRBJ1-1; D may be TRBD1 (6 bases). The CDR3 runs to 13 residues. Trimming shortened V by 4 bases and J by 5 bases, and 14 bases separated the two germline ends. CDR1 and CDR2 (germline): GTSNPN, SVGIG (reference sequence). The CDR3 sequence is CAWTKGGQTEAFF. DNA of the CDR3: TGTGCCTGGACCAAGGGAGGACAGACTGAAGCTTTCTTT. Supplemented by reference TRBV30 and TRBJ1-1, the full variable domain reads SQTIHQWPATLVQPVGSPLSLECTVEGTSNPNLYWYRQAAGRGLQLLFYSVGIGQISSEVPQNLSASRPQDRQFILSSKKLLLSDSGFYLCAWTKGGQTEAFFGQGTRLTVV.

The rearrangement joins TRBV29-1 to TRBJ2-3; weak D call: TRBD1 (5 bases). The CDR3 spans 16 residues. Germline values: CDR1 SQVTM, CDR2 ANQGSEA. Trimming removed 6 bases from V and 1 base from J, with 20 bases in between. CDR3 coding DNA: TGCAGCGTCGTCCGGTGGGGCGCTGAGGGCACAGATACGCAGTATTTT. It encodes CSVVRWGAEGTDTQYF.

This chain connects TRBV14 to TRBJ2-1; 8 nucleotides align to TRBD1. The CDR3 is 15 residues long. The junction had 9 bases not matched to a gene; V was cut back by 3 bases and J by 8 bases. CDR1 is SGHDN, CDR2 FVKESK, per germline. The CDR3 DNA is TGTGCCAGCAGCCACCGACAGGGGCGGATTGATGAGCAGTTCTTC. Its protein is CASSHRQGRIDEQFF.

This clone came up once. The V gene is TRBV15, the J gene TRBJ2-4; D remains unclear. Germline V gene sequence: CDR1 LNHNV, CDR2 YYDKDF (reference sequence). The V gene lost 0 bases and the J gene lost 0 bases, with 15 bases spanning the gap. The CDR3 loop spans 18 amino acids. CDR3: CATSRDFATALAKNIQYF. DNA for the CDR3: TGTGCCACCAGCAGAGATTTCGCTACAGCCCTAGCCAAAAACATTCAGTACTTC.